This is a list of T cell receptor beta chains from one sample in a study of cytomegalovirus exposure and HLA in healthy donors. The data were produced by immunoSEQ multiplex PCR, yet TCRdb's version contains in-frame clones alone and is incomplete. This table holds 250,000 to 400,000 clones, roughly nine tenths found once. Input material: PBMCs. Receptors originate from a woman aged 25 to 39 in good health and CMV-seropositive. Each CDR3 is given with its conserved first and last residue. The order of the fields is J gene, V gene, D gene, clone size, CDR3 protein, CDR3 DNA. D genes are given only for firm matches. Only some rows state a clone size, as once, few, many or a class for expanded clones.

>TRBJ1-1|TRBV5-6|-|-
CASSLDRSLNTEAFF
TGTGCCAGCAGCTTGGACAGGTCCTTGAACACTGAAGCTTTCTTT
>TRBJ2-1|TRBV30|-|-
CAWSVLLFGNEQFF
TGTGCCTGGAGTGTACTTCTATTCGGCAATGAGCAGTTCTTC
>TRBJ2-5|TRBV5-4|TRBD2|-
CASSSLAGGPRETQYF
TGTGCCAGCAGTTCACTAGCGGGGGGGCCGAGAGAGACCCAGTACTTC
>TRBJ2-1|TRBV6-5|TRBD2|-
CASSYSGRGYNEQFF
TGTGCCAGCAGTTATAGCGGGAGGGGGTACAATGAGCAGTTCTTC
>TRBJ2-3|TRBV18|-|-
CASSPRDTTTDTQYF
TGTGCCAGCTCACCACGGGACACAACCACAGATACGCAGTATTTT
>TRBJ2-7|TRBV9|-|-
CASRKLAPSYEQYF
TGTGCCAGCAGGAAACTAGCTCCCTCCTACGAGCAGTACTTC
>TRBJ2-5|TRBV10-2|-|-
CASSYRASETQYF
TGCGCCAGCAGCTACAGGGCGTCGGAGACCCAGTACTTC
>TRBJ1-1|TRBV21-1|-|once
CASSTWGEATEAFF
TGTGCCAGCAGCACCTGGGGCGAAGCGACTGAAGCTTTCTTT
>TRBJ2-1|TRBV29-1|-|-
CSAGRRLAYNEQFF
TGCAGCGCCGGCCGAAGGCTGGCCTACAATGAGCAGTTCTTC
>TRBJ2-1|TRBV7-2|TRBD2|-
CASSQIGLAGVNNEQFF
TGTGCCAGCAGCCAAATAGGGCTAGCGGGGGTCAACAATGAGCAGTTCTTC
>TRBJ1-2|TRBV27|-|-
CASSPSGVDPNYGYTF
TGTGCCAGCAGTCCAAGTGGGGTGGACCCTAACTATGGCTACACCTTC
>TRBJ2-3|TRBV13|-|-
CASTLGDNTDTQYF
TGTGCCAGCACTCTTGGGGACAACACAGATACGCAGTATTTT
>TRBJ2-2|TRBV30|-|few
CAWSLRGGVLAGELFF
TGTGCCTGGAGCCTTAGAGGCGGGGTTCTCGCCGGGGAGCTGTTTTTT
>TRBJ2-7|TRBV28|TRBD1|-
CASSIGQGSYEQYF
TGTGCCAGCAGTATAGGACAGGGTTCCTACGAGCAGTACTTC
>TRBJ1-1|TRBV5-4|-|-
CASSLWAGLNTEAFF
TGTGCCAGCAGCTTGTGGGCCGGGTTGAACACTGAAGCTTTCTTT
>TRBJ2-3|TRBV9|-|-
CASSVSGSTDTQYF
TGTGCCAGCAGCGTAAGTGGAAGCACAGATACGCAGTATTTT
>TRBJ1-4|TRBV7-9|-|-
CASSPGVRLFF
TGTGCCAGCAGCCCGGGAGTTAGGCTGTTTTTT
>TRBJ1-2|TRBV4-3|-|-
CASSQDQLGGYTF
TGCGCCAGCAGCCAAGATCAATTGGGTGGCTACACCTTC
>TRBJ2-5|TRBV7-2|-|-
CASSLGRETQYF
TGTGCCAGCAGCTTAGGGCGTGAGACCCAGTACTTC
>TRBJ2-7|TRBV30|-|few
CAWSNVYEQYF
TGTGCCTGGAGTAACGTCTACGAGCAGTACTTC
>TRBJ1-2|TRBV28|-|once
CASSSTPQARDYGYTF
TGTGCCAGCAGTTCCACCCCACAGGCCCGGGACTATGGCTACACCTTC
>TRBJ2-7|TRBV5-1|TRBD2|-
CASSSPRGDSYEQYF
TGCGCCAGCAGCTCCCCGCGGGGGGACTCCTACGAGCAGTACTTC
>TRBJ1-1|TRBV29-1|-|-
CSVADSDYTEAFF
TGCAGCGTTGCTGACAGTGACTACACTGAAGCTTTCTTT
>TRBJ1-2|TRBV18|-|few
CASSPRRTDSNYGYTF
TGTGCCAGCTCACCACGGCGGACAGATAGTAACTATGGCTACACCTTC
>TRBJ2-7|TRBV18|TRBD1|-
CASSSGQYEQYF
TGTGCCAGCTCATCGGGACAGTACGAGCAGTACTTC
>TRBJ2-7|TRBV28|-|-
CASSPLLYEQYF
TGTGCCAGCAGTCCCCTGCTCTACGAGCAGTACTTC
>TRBJ1-5|TRBV28|-|-
CASSSSDFQPQHF
TGTGCCAGCAGTTCATCAGACTTCCAGCCCCAGCATTTT
>TRBJ2-3|TRBV11-2|-|-
CASSTGARPDTQYF
TGTGCCAGCAGCACCGGAGCACGTCCGGATACGCAGTATTTT
>TRBJ2-7|TRBV7-2|TRBD1|-
CASSLTGDQAYEQYF
TGTGCCAGCAGCTTAACAGGGGACCAGGCCTACGAGCAGTACTTC
>TRBJ1-1|TRBV2|-|-
CASSERPMNTEAFF
TGTGCCAGCAGTGAGCGACCAATGAACACTGAAGCTTTCTTT
>TRBJ1-1|TRBV28|-|once
CASRIKNTEAFF
TGTGCCAGCAGGATCAAGAACACTGAAGCTTTCTTT
>TRBJ1-5|TRBV27|-|-
CASSSRGQSSRNQPQHF
TGTGCCAGCAGTTCCAGGGGCCAATCTAGCCGCAATCAGCCCCAGCATTTT
>TRBJ1-1|TRBV2|-|-
CASSGPAVEAFF
TGTGCCAGCAGTGGTCCCGCCGTTGAAGCTTTCTTT
>TRBJ2-2|TRBV2|TRBD2|-
CASRPSGGAGELFF
TGTGCCAGCAGACCTAGCGGGGGTGCCGGGGAGCTGTTTTTT
>TRBJ2-7|TRBV4-1|-|-
CASSHPPLGEQYF
TGCGCCAGCAGCCACCCCCCCCTGGGCGAGCAGTACTTC
>TRBJ2-5|TRBV4-1|-|once
CASSQDSGNLQETQYF
TGCGCCAGCAGCCAAGATTCAGGGAACCTTCAAGAGACCCAGTACTTC
>TRBJ1-1|TRBV25-1|-|-
CASTKGGRTEAFF
TGTGCCAGCACCAAAGGGGGGCGCACTGAAGCTTTCTTT
>TRBJ2-3|TRBV2|TRBD1|-
CASSEGQTSTDTQYF
TGTGCCAGCAGCGAGGGACAGACTAGCACAGATACGCAGTATTTT
>TRBJ2-2|TRBV7-8|TRBD2|once
CASSPTSGGASGELFF
TGTGCCAGCAGCCCCACTAGCGGGGGGGCGAGTGGGGAGCTGTTTTTT
>TRBJ1-1|TRBV7-7|-|-
CASSLTENTEAFF
TGTGCCAGCAGCCTGACAGAGAACACTGAAGCTTTCTTT
>TRBJ1-1|TRBV15|-|-
CATSRATGLNTEAFF
TGTGCCACCAGCAGAGCGACAGGCTTGAACACTGAAGCTTTCTTT